A single sample is the source of the 11 T cell receptor beta chains below, sequenced in a study of cytomegalovirus exposure and HLA in healthy donors. Primers: 60 Vbeta forward and 13 Jbeta reverse. The protocol was immunoSEQ multiplex PCR, while the TCRdb copy is restricted to in-frame clones and leaves out a portion. Of around 78,000 clones listed, 55% to 85% are singletons. What was sequenced was PBMCs. These receptors came from a woman aged 40 to 50 in good health and CMV-seropositive.

The CDR3 DNA sequence: TGTGCCAGCAGCTCTCAGCTAGCGGGGGGTGGGTGCTACTTC. Translating gives CASSSQLAGGGCYF. The chain joins TRBV5-6 to TRBJ2-4, with 11 positions matching TRBD2. CDR3 length equals 14 residues. The germline V gene encodes CDR1 SGHDT and CDR2 YYEEEE. The J segment lost 16 bases and the V segment lost 3 bases, leaving 12 bases of the junction unmatched.

This clone has more than one count but fewer than ten. The J gene is TRBJ1-4, the V gene TRBV19; possibly TRBD1 for D (5 bases). V was clipped by 7 bases and J by 4 bases, with 13 bases between them. CDR3 size: 14 residues. Per the germline V gene, CDR1 is LNHDA and CDR2 is SQIVND (reference sequence). CDR3 coding DNA: TGTGCCAGTACGACAACAGGCTATAATGAAAAACTGTTTTTT. This codes for CASTTTGYNEKLFF.

The chain is built from TRBV9 and TRBJ1-2; no reliable D call. V was shortened by 0 bases and J by 4 bases, with 13 bases between the two germline ends. The CDR3 totals 15 residues. Per germline, CDR1 SGDLS and CDR2 YYNGEE. The CDR3 DNA reads TGTGCCAGCAGCGTAGACGGGAATGCTGGCTATGGCTACACCTTC. This encodes CASSVDGNAGYGYTF.

Written as DNA, the CDR3 is TGTGCCAGCGGGTACCGGGACAGGGGGGAATATGGCTACACCTTC. Translating gives CASGYRDRGEYGYTF. The chain couples TRBV9 to TRBJ1-2; 11 bases are a match to TRBD1. Losses at the gene ends were 7 bases for V and 5 bases for J; bases not matched to a gene: 10. Germline CDR1 is SGDLS and CDR2 is YYNGEE. The length of the CDR3 is 15 residues.

This rearrangement joins TRBV19 to TRBJ2-1, with TRBD2 matching 7 bases. This CDR3 has 15 residues. The germline gives CDR1 LNHDA, CDR2 SQIVND (reference sequence). V dropped 4 bases and J dropped 2; count of bases not matched to a gene: 5. DNA of the CDR3: TGTGCCAGTAGTAGCCGGGGGGAACCCTACAATGAGCAGTTCTTC. Its protein product is CASSSRGEPYNEQFF. Using reference TRBV19 and TRBJ2-1 for the parts outside the CDR3, the full variable domain is DGGITQSPKYLFRKEGQNVTLSCEQNLNHDAMYWYRQDPGQGLRLIYYSQIVNDFQKGDIAEGYSVSREKKESFPLTVTSAQKNPTAFYLCASSSRGEPYNEQFFGPGTRLTVL.

This clone appeared a single time. This chain uses TRBV6-1 with TRBJ2-2, with 11 positions matching TRBD2. The CDR3 runs to 16 residues. In germline, CDR1 is MNHNS, CDR2 SASEGT. J gave up 6 bases and V 3 bases, and 6 bases lay outside the gene matches. The CDR3 DNA reads as TGTGCCAGCAGTGAGATAGCGGGAGGGAGTGCCGGGGAGCTGTTTTTT. It yields the protein CASSEIAGGSAGELFF.

This clone was detected only a few times. V and J are TRBV7-2 and TRBJ2-1; D remains unclear. Per the germline V gene, CDR1 is SGHTA and CDR2 is FQGNSA. The CDR3 consists of 13 residues. Trimming took 5 bases from V and 7 from J, leaving 12 bases between them. CDR3 in amino acids: CASSPTEQNEQFF. The CDR3 nucleotides read TGTGCCAGCAGCCCCACGGAGCAGAATGAGCAGTTCTTC.

This chain uses TRBV6-5 with TRBJ1-1; no reliable D call. The CDR3 consists of 13 residues. Trimming took off 6 bases at V and 5 bases at J, with 13 bases between the two ends. Looked up from germline, CDR1 is MNHEY and CDR2 is SVGAGI. The CDR3 spells CASSPRPATEAFF. The CDR3 bases are TGTGCCAGCAGCCCCAGGCCGGCGACTGAAGCTTTCTTT.

V usage is TRBV5-1 and J usage is TRBJ2-7; TRBD1 matches 10 bases. V lost 3 bases to trimming and J lost 3 bases; unmatched junction nucleotides: 6. The germline gives CDR1 SGHRS, CDR2 YFSETQ. The CDR3 runs to 15 residues. The CDR3 nucleotides read TGCGCCAGCAGCTCCCCCGGGACAGGGGTCTACGAGCAGTACTTC. Its protein product is CASSSPGTGVYEQYF. The entire variable domain, with the rest obtained from reference TRBV5-1 and TRBJ2-7, is as follows: KAGVTQTPRYLIKTRGQQVTLSCSPISGHRSVSWYQQTPGQGLQFLFEYFSETQRNKGNFPGRFSGRQFSNSRSEMNVSTLELGDSALYLCASSSPGTGVYEQYFGPGTRLTVT.

The chain combines TRBV6-6 with TRBJ1-1; 7 nucleotides match TRBD1. Germline values: CDR1 MNHNY, CDR2 SVGAGI (reference sequence). This CDR3 comprises 14 residues. With 5 bases clipped from V and 5 bases from J, the junction kept 8 bases outside the gene matches. This chain's CDR3 is CASSHRQGTTEAFF. The CDR3 bases are TGTGCCAGCAGTCACCGACAGGGAACAACTGAAGCTTTCTTT.

The rearrangement joins TRBV6-5 to TRBJ1-4, with a tentative D call TRBD1 (6 bases). Germline V CDR1 and CDR2: MNHEY, SVGAGI. The CDR3 is made up of 15 amino acids. V was cut by 0 bases and J by 3 bases, with 8 bases left in between. CDR3 region: CASSYSGAANEKLFF. CDR3 nucleotide sequence: TGTGCCAGCAGTTACTCGGGGGCAGCTAATGAAAAACTGTTTTTT.